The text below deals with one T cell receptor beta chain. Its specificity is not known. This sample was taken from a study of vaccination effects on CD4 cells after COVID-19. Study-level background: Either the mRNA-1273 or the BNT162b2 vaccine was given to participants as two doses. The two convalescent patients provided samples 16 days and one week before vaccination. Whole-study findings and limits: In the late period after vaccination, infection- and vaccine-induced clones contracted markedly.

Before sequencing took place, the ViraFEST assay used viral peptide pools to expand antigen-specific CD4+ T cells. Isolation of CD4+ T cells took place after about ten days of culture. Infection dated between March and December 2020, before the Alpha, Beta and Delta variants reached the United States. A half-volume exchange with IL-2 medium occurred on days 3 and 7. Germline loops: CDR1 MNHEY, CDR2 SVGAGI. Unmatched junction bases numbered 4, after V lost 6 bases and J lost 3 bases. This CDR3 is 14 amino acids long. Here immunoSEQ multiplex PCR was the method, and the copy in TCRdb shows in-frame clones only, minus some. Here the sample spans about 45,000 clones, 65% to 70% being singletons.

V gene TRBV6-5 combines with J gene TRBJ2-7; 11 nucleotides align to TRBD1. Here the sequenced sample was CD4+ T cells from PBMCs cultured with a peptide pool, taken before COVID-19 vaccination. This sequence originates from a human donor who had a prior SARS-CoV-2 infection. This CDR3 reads CASRLDRGLYEQYF. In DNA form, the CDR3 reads TGTGCCAGCAGATTGGACAGGGGGCTCTACGAGCAGTACTTC.